This entry describes one TCR beta chain. The antigen is unknown. The CDR3 has 15 amino acids. Germline values: CDR1 MGHRA, CDR2 YSYEKL. V shed 4 bases, J shed 1 base, and the junction held 6 bases outside the gene matches. These data originate in a study of graft-versus-host responses after intestinal transplantation. Some clones are missing from TCRdb's copy, which holds only in-frame ones; the method was immunoSEQ multiplex PCR. The repertoire consists of about 90,000 clones, with roughly 90% occurring once and the leading ten covering nearly 0.5%. This sequence joins TRBV4-1 and TRBJ2-7; 8 nucleotides agree with TRBD2. The sequence was obtained from a human donor who received an intestinal transplant. Source: unstimulated CD8+ T cells sorted from spleen or lymph node cells, taken before intestinal transplant. CDR3 region: CASSPAGGFSYEQYF. The CDR3 nucleotides read TGCGCCAGCAGCCCGGCGGGGGGTTTTTCCTACGAGCAGTACTTC.